A single sample gave rise to the 18 T cell receptor beta chains below, sequenced in a study of tumor-infiltrating lymphocytes in primary liver carcinoma. The authors made TCR beta cDNA from around 500 ng total RNA with a constant-region primer. Three rounds of nested multiplex PCR with slightly modified ARM-PCR produced TCR beta libraries. TRBV1-TRBV30 forward and Cbeta reverse primers drove the first two roughly 10-cycle rounds. TCRdb re-called the multiplex PCR reads with MiXCR, one entry per CDR3 protein. Here the sample spans 84,000 or so distinct CDR3 sequences, approximately 77% being singletons. Extraction of RNA together with DNA used about 18-31 mg of unsorted bulk tissue. The material sequenced was liver tumor tissue from sampling region 1. The sample's subset: tumor region T1, superior pole. These receptors were obtained from a middle-aged man with primary liver carcinoma and hepatitis B virus infection.

As to this clonotype: This CDR3 is missing its conserved last phenylalanine or tryptophan, likely due to a read error. The V gene is TRBV24-1, the J gene TRBJ2-1; the match to TRBD2 covers 7 bases. CDR3 length: 16 amino acids. The germline V gene has CDR1 KGHDR and CDR2 SFDVKD. The CDR3 nucleotides read TGTGTCACCAGTGACCGGGGAGCGGGGACCTACAATGAGCAGTTCATC. Protein product: CVTSDRGAGTYNEQFI.

A word on this clonotype: At one end the junction does not follow the germline gene, possibly because of a read error. This chain links TRBV10-3 with TRBJ1-5; D gene uncertain. Germline values: CDR1 ENHRY, CDR2 SYGVKD. The CDR3 sequence is 13 residues long. CDR3 sequence (DNA): TGTGCCATCAGTGTGAACAACTATCAACCCCAGCATTTT. Its translation is CAISVNNYQPQHF.

Of note for this clonotype: The junction differs from germline at one of its ends, possibly a read error. V usage is TRBV6-5 and J usage is TRBJ2-1, with 8 bases fitting TRBD1. The germline V gene has CDR1 MNHEY and CDR2 SVGAGI. The CDR3 length is 17 residues. The chain's CDR3 is CARSPLTPGQGYNELSF. In DNA, the CDR3 is TGTGCCAGGAGTCCCCTTACCCCAGGACAGGGCTACAATGAGCTGTCCTTC.

As to this clonotype: At one end the junction does not follow the germline gene, possibly because of a read error. This chain links TRBV2 with TRBJ2-7; no clear D. The CDR3 sequence is 13 residues long. The germline gives CDR1 SNHLY, CDR2 FYNNEI. The CDR3 is CASTWSANYDQYF. CDR3 DNA: TGTGCCAGTACTTGGAGCGCGAACTACGACCAGTACTTC.

As regards this clonotype: Since the CDR3 does not end with the conserved phenylalanine or tryptophan, this likely comes from a read error. The chain joins TRBV12-3 or TRBV12-4 to TRBJ2-3; D could derive from TRBD1 or TRBD2 (5 bases each). This CDR3 comprises 12 residues. The CDR3 DNA follows: TGTGCCAGCAGCCGGGGCACAGACACGCAGTATTCT. The encoded protein is CASSRGTDTQYS.

The chain employs TRBV2 and TRBJ2-4; 10 bases agree with TRBD2. The CDR3 is 15 amino acids. Losses at the gene ends were 7 bases for V and 6 bases for J; bases not matched to a gene: 9. The germline CDR1 and CDR2 sequences are SNHLY and FYNNEI. CDR3 nucleotides: TGTGCCAGCAACCCCACCCGACTAGCGGGAAACATTCAGTACTTC. Translated: CASNPTRLAGNIQYF.

The chain is built from TRBV2 and TRBJ2-3, with D possibly matching TRBD2 (7 bases). V lost 7 bases and J lost 6, with 17 bases in between. Germline lookup yields CDR1 SNHLY and CDR2 FYNNEI. This CDR3 contains 14 residues. For the CDR3, the DNA is TGTGCCAGCACAAGGGGGGGACTCACTGATACGCAGTATTTT. Residues: CASTRGGLTDTQYF.

A remark on this clonotype: The junction differs from germline at one of its ends, possibly a read error. This rearrangement joins TRBV5-1 to TRBJ2-7; TRBD2 might be the D (6 bases). The CDR3 runs to 15 residues. Germline CDR1 and CDR2: SGHRS and YFSETQ. The CDR3 DNA is TGCGTCAGCAGCTTGGTGGCGGGAAACACCTACGAGCAGTACTTC. It encodes CVSSLVAGNTYEQYF. Full variable domain (missing parts from reference TRBV5-1 and TRBJ2-7): KAGVTQTPRYLIKTRGQQVTLSCSPISGHRSVSWYQQTPGQGLQFLFEYFSETQRNKGNFPGRFSGRQFSNSRSEMNVSTLELGDSALYLCVSSLVAGNTYEQYFGPGTRLTVT.

Of note for this clonotype: It may be a read error: a sequence one base away is much more abundant. The chain employs TRBV24-1 and TRBJ1-1; possibly TRBD1 for D (5 bases). CDR3 length: 11 residues. CDR1 is KGHDR and CDR2 is SFDVKD in the germline V gene. The CDR3 DNA sequence: TGTGCCACCAGTCAGGGCACTGAAGTTTTCTTT. Protein sequence: CATSQGTEVFF.

As for this clonotype: A much larger clonotype is one base distant, so this may be a read error. The V and J genes are TRBV5-1 and TRBJ1-1; tentative D call: TRBD1 (5 bases). The CDR3 sequence is 14 residues long. Germline CDR1 is SGHRS and CDR2 is YFSETQ. For the CDR3, the DNA is TGCTCCAGCAGCCCCGTATTAAGGGGTACTGAAGCTTTCTTT. Protein sequence: CSSSPVLRGTEAFF.

This clonotype was counted a single time. The junction shows a germline mismatch at one end, possibly a read error. The rearrangement joins TRBV14 to TRBJ2-2, with 8 bases fitting TRBD1. Germline V CDR1 and CDR2: SGHDN, FVKESK. The CDR3 has 13 residues. CDR3 sequence (DNA): TGTGTCATCGCGACGACAGGGGCCGGGGAGTTGTTTTTT. Protein product: CVIATTGAGELFF.

Concerning this clonotype itself: One end of the junction fails to match germline, which may point to a read error. The chain combines TRBV7-2 with TRBJ2-2, with D possibly being TRBD2 (5 bases). Germline loops: CDR1 SGHTA, CDR2 FQGNSA. This CDR3 comprises 15 residues. CDR3 amino acids: CASSFDGVNTGELLF. The CDR3 nucleotides read TGTGCCAGCAGCTTCGATGGTGTGAACACCGGGGAGCTGCTTTTT. The entire variable domain, with the rest obtained from reference TRBV7-2 and TRBJ2-2, is as follows: GAGVSQSPSNKVTEKGKDVELRCDPISGHTALYWYRQSLGQGLEFLIYFQGNSAPDKSGLPSDRFSAERTGGSVSTLTIQRTQQEDSAVYLCASSFDGVNTGELLFGEGSRLTVL.

This clonotype was observed a handful of times. The J gene is TRBJ1-6, the V gene TRBV7-9; weak D call: TRBD1 (5 bases). The ends were cut back, 5 bases at V and 7 bases at J, with 12 bases in the middle. CDR1 is SEHNR and CDR2 is FQNEAQ in the germline V gene (reference sequence). CDR3 length: 14 residues. CDR3 sequence: CASSPTTGNSPLHF. DNA for the CDR3: TGTGCCAGCAGCCCTACTACAGGCAATTCACCCCTCCACTTT.

To note about this clonotype: The conserved phenylalanine or tryptophan normally closing the CDR3 is absent here, so this likely arose from a read error. It is unclear where the CDR3 begins or ends on the DNA, so no DNA is shown, and the CDR3 is as TCRdb lists it. The chain combines TRBV6-5 with TRBJ2-3; TRBD1 reflects the table's D call only, with no check against the DNA. The CDR3 is made up of 12 amino acids, end residues included. From germline, CDR1 is MNHEY and CDR2 SVGAGI. CDR3 residues: CASSPTPYTEYL.

This clonotype was found a few times. The chain combines TRBV12-3 or TRBV12-4 with TRBJ2-1, with 10 bases that match TRBD2. J was trimmed by 15 bases and V by 4 bases; bases with no gene match: 9. The CDR3 totals 13 residues. The chain's CDR3 is CASSSLLAGVSFF. The DNA for the CDR3 is TGTGCCAGCAGTTCCCTCCTAGCGGGAGTTTCGTTCTTC.

This clonotype was found once. The junction departs from germline at one end; a sequencing error may be responsible. The chain recombines TRBV11-2 with TRBJ2-7, with 13 bases aligning to TRBD2. The CDR3 sequence is 18 residues long. Germline CDR1 and CDR2: SGHAT and FQNNGV. The CDR3 bases are TGTGCCACCAGCTTATCCGTTGAACTAGCGGGAGGGGGGTACGAGCAGTGCTTC. It yields the protein CATSLSVELAGGGYEQCF. Full variable domain (missing parts from reference TRBV11-2 and TRBJ2-7): EAGVAQSPRYKIIEKRQSVAFWCNPISGHATLYWYQQILGQGPKLLIQFQNNGVVDDSQLPKDRFSAERLKGVDSTLKIQPAKLEDSAVYLCATSLSVELAGGGYEQCFGPGTRLTVT.

V gene TRBV28 combines with J gene TRBJ1-5; D is ambiguous. The length of the CDR3 is 18 residues. Germline CDR1 and CDR2: MDHEN and SYDVKM. Trimming left V 2 bases short and J 1 base short, with 18 bases between. The CDR3 DNA reads TGTGCCAGCAGTTTAAGTACCGGCTCCTACTTGAGCAATCAGCCCCAGCATTTT. This encodes CASSLSTGSYLSNQPQHF.

A word on this clonotype: A junction boundary mismatches the germline segment, possibly from a read error. The CDR3 coding sequence is TGTGCAAGCAGCTTAGTAGAGGGAGAGCAGTACTTC. Its translation is CASSLVEGEQYF. The V gene is TRBV7-9, the J gene TRBJ2-7; maybe TRBD2 (5 bases). The CDR3 has 12 amino acids. Germline CDR1 reads SEHNR; CDR2 reads FQNEAQ (reference sequence). Full variable domain (missing parts from reference TRBV7-9 and TRBJ2-7): DTGVSQNPRHKITKRGQNVTFRCDPISEHNRLYWYRQTLGQGPEFLTYFQNEAQLEKSRLLSDRFSAERPKGSFSTLEIQRTEQGDSAMYLCASSLVEGEQYFGPGTRLTVT.